The entry below describes one TCR beta chain. Its cognate antigen has yet to be identified. Base qualities are not recorded, but no much larger clone differs from it by a single base. The data belong to a study of T cell changes during pregnancy in multiple sclerosis (dated by TCRdb to between 2018 and 2020). About the investigation overall: Changes in the T cell repertoire over the course of pregnancy were examined in this study in women with multiple sclerosis.

Libraries were made using the immunoSEQ multiplex PCR assay. Drawn from immuneACCESS, this table holds only the in-frame rearrangements with V and J called that TCRdb kept. Clones are partly lost; checked studies trace under half to an unresolved V gene and leave the rest unexplained. The sample has some 120,000 clones on record, 90% to 95% of them singletons. The ten most abundant clones make up more than 1.5% of the sample. Trimming at the junction amounts to 1 base on V and 3 bases on J, and the germline ends lie 10 bases apart. CDR1 and CDR2 are drawn from the germline V gene (reference sequence): SGHKS, YYEKEE. The CDR3 spans 14 residues, from the cysteine through the phenylalanine. The kept DNA is CDR3 alone, 42 bases in frame from the first base.

This clonotype was obtained from a female donor with multiple sclerosis, enrolled in a pregnancy study. The chain is made from TRBV5-5 and TRBJ2-5, with TRBD1 as a weak D call on 5 bases. The starting material was peripheral blood, obtained in the third trimester of pregnancy. At the DNA level, the sequence is TGTGCCAGCAGCTTGTGGGGCAGGAAAGAGACCCAGTACTTC. Its protein is CASSLWGRKETQYF.